A selection of T cell receptor beta chains follows, all from one sample in a study of identical twins. MiXCR, applied by TCRdb to the 5' RACE reads, yields one record per CDR3 protein. The sample consists of about 790,000 distinct CDR3 sequences, over 15% of them appearing once. These same data were also listed under a study on T cells expressing NK-cell markers.

The sample consisted of PBMCs. The receptor set was obtained from a woman aged 18-29 years in good health. Both conserved end residues are part of each CDR3. A D gene is named only where the DNA matches it firmly. Rows give clone size only sometimes, using once, few, many, or a class for an expanded clone.

CDR3 length,D gene,V gene,clone size,J gene,CDR3 DNA,CDR3 protein
15,TRBD1,TRBV10-3,many,TRBJ1-6,TGTGCCATCAATTCTGGACAGGTATCTAAATCACCCCTCCACTTT,CAINSGQVSKSPLHF
13,.,TRBV20-1,few,TRBJ2-3,TGCAGTGCTAGTTTCCGGTCCACAGATACGCAGTATTTT,CSASFRSTDTQYF
11,.,TRBV20-1,few,TRBJ1-2,TGCAGTGCCTCGTCCGAACGTGGCTACACCTTC,CSASSERGYTF
15,.,TRBV10-3,.,TRBJ2-3,TGTGCCATCAGGCCCCGAGAGGCCACCGGAGATACGCAGTATTTT,CAIRPREATGDTQYF
16,TRBD2,TRBV6-2/TRBV6-3,.,TRBJ2-7,TGTGCCAGCAGTTCGGACAGGTCACTAGCGGGGTCCGAGCAGTACTTC,CASSSDRSLAGSEQYF
16,TRBD1,TRBV29-1,few,TRBJ2-7,TGCAGCGTTGGCCCCAGTGGGACAGGGGGCACCTACGAGCAGTACTTC,CSVGPSGTGGTYEQYF
16,.,TRBV20-1,few,TRBJ2-5,TGCAGTGCTAGAGGACTCGGAACAGCGGTTGAGGAGACCCAGTACTTC,CSARGLGTAVEETQYF
13,.,TRBV29-1,.,TRBJ2-3,TGCAGCGTTGAAAGTAGCAGGGCAGATACGCAGTATTTT,CSVESSRADTQYF
14,.,TRBV20-1,.,TRBJ2-6,TGCAGTGCTAGAGTACCCTCTGGGGCCAACGTCCTGACTTTC,CSARVPSGANVLTF
15,.,TRBV27,.,TRBJ1-5,TGTGCCAGCAGACCTCGAGGGGGATTCAATCAGCCCCAGCATTTT,CASRPRGGFNQPQHF
14,TRBD2,TRBV11-2,.,TRBJ2-5,TGTGCCAGCAGCCCGGGACTAGCCCGGGAGACCCAGTACTTC,CASSPGLARETQYF
15,.,TRBV7-8,.,TRBJ1-1,TGTGCCAGCAGCTCAGGAGGGAGCAGCGGCACTGAAGCTTTCTTT,CASSSGGSSGTEAFF
12,.,TRBV10-3,.,TRBJ1-1,TGTGCCATCCGAAGGGCTGGGACTGAAGCTTTCTTT,CAIRRAGTEAFF
15,.,TRBV9,.,TRBJ2-6,TGTGCCAGCAGCCTAACGCCGGATGGGGCCAACGTCCTGACTTTC,CASSLTPDGANVLTF
15,TRBD2,TRBV5-1,many,TRBJ2-1,TGCGCCAGCAGCTTGGACACTAGCGGTCCCAATGAGCAGTTCTTC,CASSLDTSGPNEQFF
16,.,TRBV9,few,TRBJ2-3,TGTGCCAGCAGCGTCTATGGGGGAGTAAGAACAGATACGCAGTATTTT,CASSVYGGVRTDTQYF
16,TRBD2,TRBV2,.,TRBJ2-4,TGTGCCAGCAGTAGGGGACTAAAAAAAGCCAAAAACATTCAGTACTTC,CASSRGLKKAKNIQYF
14,TRBD2,TRBV27,few,TRBJ2-3,TGTGCCAGCAGTTTACAGCGGGGGGTTGATACGCAGTATTTT,CASSLQRGVDTQYF
14,TRBD2,TRBV12-3/TRBV12-4,few,TRBJ2-5,TGTGCCAGCAGTCCCCGGACTAGTGGTGAGACCCAGTACTTC,CASSPRTSGETQYF
15,.,TRBV20-1,few,TRBJ2-3,TGCAGTGCTAGAGATAGGGGGAAGGGGACAGATACGCAGTATTTT,CSARDRGKGTDTQYF
13,TRBD1,TRBV5-1,few,TRBJ1-4,TGCGCCAGCAGCGGGGGACAGAATGAAAAACTGTTTTTT,CASSGGQNEKLFF
15,.,TRBV12-3/TRBV12-4,many,TRBJ2-1,TGTGCCAGCAGAGGCCCACCAGGCTCCTACAATGAGCAGTTCTTC,CASRGPPGSYNEQFF
13,TRBD2,TRBV6-2/TRBV6-3,.,TRBJ2-1,TGTGCCAGTCGCCGACGTTTAGCGGGATGGCAGTTCTTC,CASRRRLAGWQFF
15,.,TRBV27,few,TRBJ2-3,TGTGCCAGCAGTCCCCGCAACCTAATCACAGATACGCAGTATTTT,CASSPRNLITDTQYF
14,TRBD2,TRBV12-3/TRBV12-4,few,TRBJ2-7,TGTGCCACCCAGTTAGCGGGGGGGCCCTACGAGCAGTACTTC,CATQLAGGPYEQYF
15,TRBD2,TRBV11-2,few,TRBJ2-1,TGTGCCAGCAGCTTAATGGCTAGCGGGGGGATAGAGCAGTTCTTC,CASSLMASGGIEQFF
15,TRBD2,TRBV19,.,TRBJ2-1,TGTGCCAGTAGTATAGCCGGCGGGGGTTACGTTGAGCAGTTCTTC,CASSIAGGGYVEQFF
13,.,TRBV2,.,TRBJ2-1,TGTGCCAGCAGGGACTATGAGTTCAATGAGCAGTTCTTC,CASRDYEFNEQFF
16,TRBD2,TRBV4-2,few,TRBJ2-3,TGTGCCAGCAGCCGTGAGGGCGGGGGGGCCATTGATACGCAGTATTTT,CASSREGGGAIDTQYF
18,TRBD1,TRBV6-5,.,TRBJ2-7,TGTGCCAGCAGTTACTTAGGCGCGGGACAGGCCAGCTCCTACGAGCAGTACTTC,CASSYLGAGQASSYEQYF
14,.,TRBV5-1,.,TRBJ2-7,TGCGCCAGCAGCCAGACACAGGGTTACCACGAGCAGTACTTC,CASSQTQGYHEQYF
16,TRBD2,TRBV3-1,.,TRBJ2-3,TGTGCCAGCAGCCATTGGACTAGCGGGGGGACCGATACGCAGTATTTT,CASSHWTSGGTDTQYF
15,.,TRBV12-3/TRBV12-4,few,TRBJ2-1,TGTGCCACGTCGCAGGGGTGGAGCTCCTACAATGAGCAGTTCTTC,CATSQGWSSYNEQFF
14,TRBD2,TRBV5-1,few,TRBJ2-3,TGCGCCAGCGGGACTAGCGGGGTCACAGATACGCAGTATTTT,CASGTSGVTDTQYF
19,TRBD2,TRBV6-2/TRBV6-3,.,TRBJ2-6,TGTGCCAGCAGTTACTCCCTAGCGGGAGAATTGACTGGGGCCAACGTCCTGACTTTC,CASSYSLAGELTGANVLTF
15,TRBD2,TRBV27,few,TRBJ2-7,TGTGCCAGCAATGCCGGGACTAGAGGCTTCTACGAGCAGTACTTC,CASNAGTRGFYEQYF
16,.,TRBV27,.,TRBJ2-7,TGTGCCAGCAGTTTTAAGTCCGGGAGTCTCTCCTACGAGCAGTACTTC,CASSFKSGSLSYEQYF
12,.,TRBV5-1,.,TRBJ2-3,TGCGCCAGCTCGGCGGAACAAAATACGCAGTATTTT,CASSAEQNTQYF
13,.,TRBV18,few,TRBJ2-5,TGTGCCAGCTCACCGGGACCAGATGGGACCCAGTACTTC,CASSPGPDGTQYF
16,TRBD2,TRBV6-1,many,TRBJ2-1,TGTGCCAGCACCCAGACTAGCGTGAGCTCCTACAATGAGCAGTTCTTC,CASTQTSVSSYNEQFF
13,.,TRBV29-1,.,TRBJ2-1,TGCAGCGTCGGGGGCGGAACCTACAATGAGCAGTTCTTC,CSVGGGTYNEQFF
12,.,TRBV18,once,TRBJ2-5,TGTGCCAGCTCCCCCGAGCAAGAGACCCAGTACTTC,CASSPEQETQYF
15,TRBD1,TRBV12-3/TRBV12-4,.,TRBJ2-7,TGTGCCAGCAGTCGATTCTCGGACAGGGTGGACGAGCAGTACTTC,CASSRFSDRVDEQYF
12,.,TRBV4-1,few,TRBJ1-2,TGCGCCAGCAGAGGGGATGGCTATGGCTACACCTTC,CASRGDGYGYTF
14,TRBD2,TRBV7-9,.,TRBJ2-2,TGTGCCAGCAGCTTCGCGGGAGGGGTCGGGGAGCTGTTTTTT,CASSFAGGVGELFF
13,.,TRBV7-9,few,TRBJ2-5,TGTGCCAGCAGACCCGGTCCGAAAGAGACCCAGTACTTC,CASRPGPKETQYF
13,TRBD2,TRBV29-1,few,TRBJ2-1,TGCAGCGCTGGACTAGCGGGGATCAATGAGCAGTTCTTC,CSAGLAGINEQFF
14,TRBD2,TRBV24-1,many,TRBJ2-1,TGTGCCACCAGTGATGGGACTAGCGGGAGGAAGCAGTTCTTC,CATSDGTSGRKQFF
17,TRBD2,TRBV12-3/TRBV12-4,.,TRBJ2-5,TGTGCCAGCAGTGCATCGCTAAATCTAGCGGGGTCCGAGACCCAGTACTTC,CASSASLNLAGSETQYF
14,TRBD2,TRBV20-1,few,TRBJ2-7,TGCAGTGCGTCGACTAGCGGGTCCTCCTACGAGCAGTACTTC,CSASTSGSSYEQYF
17,TRBD2,TRBV6-2/TRBV6-3,.,TRBJ2-1,TGTGCCAGCAGCTGGACTAGCGGGATAAGCTCCTACAATGAGCAGTTCTTC,CASSWTSGISSYNEQFF
19,.,TRBV14,.,TRBJ1-6,TGTGCCAGCAGCCAGTTTGGAGGGACACTGAGCTCCTATAATTCACCCCTCCACTTT,CASSQFGGTLSSYNSPLHF
12,.,TRBV10-3,.,TRBJ2-7,TGTGCCATCAGTTCGGGACGCCCCGAGCAGTACTTC,CAISSGRPEQYF
17,TRBD1,TRBV12-3/TRBV12-4,.,TRBJ2-3,TGTGCCAGCAGCAAAGGGACAGCCTTACTTACCACAGATACGCAGTATTTT,CASSKGTALLTTDTQYF
12,.,TRBV11-2,.,TRBJ2-2,TGTGCCAGCAGCGTAGACCGCGGGGAGCTGTTTTTT,CASSVDRGELFF